This T cell receptor (beta chain) originates from a study of T cells in Graves' hyperthyroidism and ophthalmopathy. Whole-study context: Before any treatment, at initial diagnosis, peripheral blood was collected.

This CDR3 comprises 14 residues. V was trimmed by 3 bases and J by 0 bases, leaving 9 bases between them. CDR1 is DFQATT, CDR2 SNEGSKA, per germline (reference sequence). Study-level findings and limits: The model identified upcoming ophthalmopathy a median approximately six months ahead of onset. A 13 V-J signature model discriminated ophthalmopathy versus stable hyperthyroidism.

Uncontrolled infection, other autoimmune disease, pregnancy and lactation each barred patients from inclusion. Using RNA transcripts as the source, TCR beta CDR3 regions were amplified. The HTBI primer set served for first-round RT-PCR of the TCR CDR3. MiXCR, run by TCRdb on the multiplex PCR reads, gives a single entry per CDR3 protein. This sample has roughly 750,000 distinct CDR3 sequences; roughly 17% occur once, and the top ten carry approximately 8.4%. This clonotype was found a few times. What it binds is unknown. The J gene is TRBJ2-4, the V gene TRBV20-1; possibly TRBD2 for D (5 bases). The origin of this receptor is a man younger than 35 with Graves' hyperthyroidism. Sequencing was carried out using blood. CDR3 region: CSARTDLAKNIQYF. The DNA of the CDR3 is TGCAGTGCTAGGACGGACTTAGCCAAAAACATTCAGTACTTC.